One and the same sample provided the 11 T cell receptor beta chains below, sequenced in a study of shared clonotypes between healthy human individuals. The assay was immunoSEQ multiplex PCR, and TCRdb's table has in-frame clones only and misses some. The sample consists of 1.5 million to 2.5 million clones, about 95% of them appearing once. The naive CD8 subset, CD45RO-negative cells positively selected for CCR7, excluded terminally differentiated effector memory CD45RA+ cells. What was sequenced was naive CD8+ T cells sorted from blood. The source is a man between 18 and 35 years old in good health.

The V call is TRBV9, the J call TRBJ2-5; no clear D gene. The CDR3 has 15 amino acids. Deletions cut 0 bases from V and 4 bases from J, with 13 bases between. Germline V lookup: CDR1 SGDLS, CDR2 YYNGEE. The CDR3 protein is CASSVGRVQIETQYF. The CDR3 nucleotides read TGTGCCAGCAGCGTAGGCCGGGTCCAGATAGAGACCCAGTACTTC.

This chain uses TRBV2 with TRBJ1-4, with D uncertain. CDR1 and CDR2 (germline): SNHLY, FYNNEI. The ends were cut back, 1 base at V and 4 bases at J, with 13 bases in the middle. This CDR3 region has 16 residues. CDR3 protein: CASSEDLTKGNEKLFF. The CDR3 region has the DNA TGTGCCAGCAGTGAAGACCTTACTAAGGGTAATGAAAAACTGTTTTTT.

Regarding this clone: The same CDR3 also results from other DNA sequences found in this sample. The J gene is TRBJ2-3, the V gene TRBV11-2; perhaps TRBD2 as D (6 bases). The CDR3 loop spans 13 amino acids. V lost 5 bases, J lost 6 bases, and 12 bases lay in between. The germline gives CDR1 SGHAT, CDR2 FQNNGV. The CDR3 is CASSPGTGDTQYF. The CDR3 region has the DNA TGTGCCAGCAGCCCCGGGACTGGGGATACGCAGTATTTT.

The chain couples TRBV5-4 to TRBJ2-1; 15 bases are shared with TRBD2. The length of the CDR3 is 15 residues. Germline assignment: CDR1 SGHNT and CDR2 YYREEE (reference sequence). Losses at the gene ends were 10 bases for V and 11 bases for J; bases not matched to a gene: 13. The CDR3 bases are TGTGCCGCTAGGGCCGGACTAGCGGGAGGGTCTCAGCAGTTCTTC. Translating it yields CAARAGLAGGSQQFF.

With regard to this clone: Other DNA sequences from this sample encode an identical CDR3 as well. The genes are TRBV7-9 and TRBJ1-3; 7 nucleotides match TRBD1. V was clipped by 1 base and J by 4 bases; unmatched bases: 1. The CDR3 has 14 amino acids. Germline V gene lookup returns CDR1 SEHNR and CDR2 FQNEAQ (reference sequence). CDR3 in amino acids: CASSLGDSGNTIYF. CDR3 DNA: TGTGCCAGCAGCTTAGGGGACAGCGGAAACACCATATATTTT.

The chain couples TRBV5-1 to TRBJ2-2; the match to TRBD1 covers 11 bases. CDR1 and CDR2 from the germline V gene are SGHRS and YFSETQ. V was clipped by 3 bases and J by 6 bases; unmatched bases: 10. This CDR3 has 17 residues. The CDR3 sequence: CASSWWPGQGEPGELFF. In nucleotides, the CDR3 is TGCGCCAGCAGCTGGTGGCCGGGACAGGGGGAGCCCGGGGAGCTGTTTTTT.

This clone was recorded only once. V and J are TRBV7-6 and TRBJ2-1; TRBD2 agrees at 10 bases. The CDR3 has 16 amino acids. The junction had 9 bases not matched to a gene; V was cut back by 5 bases and J by 5 bases. The V gene's germline CDR1 is SGHVS and CDR2 FNYEAQ. In nucleotides, the CDR3 is TGTGCCAGCAGCCAAGGGCCTAGCGGGAGCCACAATGAGCAGTTCTTC. Amino acid sequence: CASSQGPSGSHNEQFF.

This clone was found once. The chain has TRBV5-6 and TRBJ2-1, with D possibly being TRBD1 (7 bases). The V gene's germline CDR1 is SGHDT and CDR2 YYEEEE. Trimming left V 2 bases short and J 4 bases short, with 13 bases between. The CDR3 covers 15 residues. In DNA, the CDR3 is TGTGCCAGCAGCTTTCAGGGGGGTTATTACAATGAGCAGTTCTTC. This sequence encodes CASSFQGGYYNEQFF.

About this clone: This CDR3 is also generated by other DNA sequences in the sample. The chain links TRBV27 to TRBJ2-3; the match to TRBD2 covers 11 bases. Germline loops: CDR1 MNHEY, CDR2 SMNVEV (reference sequence). CDR3 size: 15 residues. Losses at the gene ends were 5 bases for V and 3 bases for J; bases not matched to a gene: 4. The CDR3 reads CASSAGTSGTDTQYF. The CDR3 nucleotides are TGTGCCAGCAGTGCCGGGACTAGCGGAACAGATACGCAGTATTTT.

The chain recombines TRBV6-1 with TRBJ2-1, with unresolved D. The V gene's germline CDR1 is MNHNS and CDR2 SASEGT. The V gene lost 8 bases and the J gene lost 4 bases, with 9 bases spanning the gap. CDR3 length equals 12 residues. CDR3 amino acids: CASELEYNEQFF. The CDR3 DNA reads as TGTGCCAGCGAATTAGAGTACAATGAGCAGTTCTTC.

This chain joins TRBV9 and TRBJ2-3, with D possibly TRBD1 on 5 matching bases. The CDR3 spans 14 residues. V was clipped by 0 bases and J by 5 bases, with 10 bases between them. The germline gives CDR1 SGDLS, CDR2 YYNGEE. CDR3 nucleotides: TGTGCCAGCAGCGTAGAGTCAGGGCTAGATACGCAGTATTTT. As protein: CASSVESGLDTQYF.